This TCR beta chain appears in the sequencing data of a study of identical twins' blood T cells. Study as a whole: Roughly 50 million reads came from 12 libraries, six alpha, six beta.

General study points: Twin repertoire similarity may partly reflect shared environment.

TCRdb ran MiXCR on the 5' RACE reads and lists one entry per CDR3 protein. In the table there are roughly 380,000 distinct CDR3 sequences, roughly 27% of which are singletons. Likely shared infections and vaccines: all three twin pairs were reared together. V lost 5 bases, J lost 4 bases, and 4 bases stayed unmatched. The CDR3 contains 13 residues. Germline V gives CDR1 DFQATT, CDR2 SNEGSKA (reference sequence). On this clonotype: Its antigen is unidentified.

The sequence came from a woman aged 18-49 years in good health. The sequenced sample consisted of PBMCs. V usage is TRBV20-1 and J usage is TRBJ1-2; 10 nucleotides line up with TRBD1. The CDR3 nucleotides read TGCAGTGCTCGGACAGGGGGTATCTATGGCTACACCTTC. This sequence encodes CSARTGGIYGYTF.